Below, 5 T cell receptor beta chains from the same sample are listed, as sequenced in a study of cytomegalovirus exposure and HLA in healthy donors. PCR involved 60 Vbeta and 13 Jbeta primers. The assay was immunoSEQ multiplex PCR, and TCRdb's table has in-frame clones only and misses some. The sample contains 130,000 to 150,000 clones, 78% of which appear only once. The sequenced sample was PBMCs. These receptor sequences come from a female donor in good health and CMV-seronegative.

The rearrangement joins TRBV2 to TRBJ1-2, with D possibly matching TRBD1 (6 bases). In germline, CDR1 is SNHLY, CDR2 FYNNEI. V was pared by 2 bases and J by 8 bases, with 15 bases between. The CDR3 runs 14 residues. CDR3 region: CASSERQGIGGYTF. CDR3 bases: TGTGCCAGCAGTGAACGCCAGGGGATCGGCGGCTACACCTTC.

The rearrangement joins TRBV5-3 to TRBJ1-3; 7 bases are shared with TRBD1. TRBV5-3 carries the ORF label, with uncertain function. This CDR3 spans 19 amino acids. After removal of 0 bases from V and 0 bases from J, the junction contained 12 bases not matched to a gene. In DNA, the CDR3 is TGTGCCAGAAGCTTGGTAGGGGGCGGCAGCCTGAGCTCTGGAAACACCATATATTTT. It encodes CARSLVGGGSLSSGNTIYF.

About this clone itself: An end of the junction does not agree with germline; a read error may underlie this. The chain's CDR3 is CASSSGQGETYF. Written as DNA, the CDR3 is TGTGCCAGCAGCTCGGGACAGGGGGAAACTTACTTC. The chain recombines TRBV7-9 with TRBJ1-2, with 11 bases that match TRBD1. Germline lookup yields CDR1 SEHNR and CDR2 FQNEAQ (reference sequence). The length of the CDR3 is 12 residues.

CDR3 in amino acids: CASRPRGDTDTQYF. The CDR3 bases are TGTGCCAGCCGGCCCAGGGGGGACACAGATACGCAGTATTTT. The chain employs TRBV27 and TRBJ2-3; D is possibly TRBD1 (7 bases). Germline CDR1 MNHEY, CDR2 SMNVEV (reference sequence). The V end was cut by 8 bases, the J end by 2 bases, with 14 bases between. CDR3 length: 14 residues.

The chain links TRBV5-1 to TRBJ2-3; 13 bases match TRBD2. CDR3 length: 16 residues. Losses at the gene ends were 2 bases for V and 6 bases for J; bases not matched to a gene: 6. Germline V gives CDR1 SGHRS, CDR2 YFSETQ. The CDR3 spells CASSLRLAGGSDTQYF. DNA for the CDR3: TGCGCCAGCAGCTTAAGACTAGCGGGAGGATCCGATACGCAGTATTTT.